This entry features one T cell receptor beta chain sequence. This entry belongs to a study of control samples from healthy donors and cancer patients. TCRdb's copy holds only in-frame clones and misses some; the assay was immunoSEQ multiplex PCR. The sample carries some 80,000 clones, 92% recorded once. CDR3 length equals 14 residues. With V trimmed by 3 bases and J by 4 bases, 5 bases remained unmatched. CDR1 DFQATT and CDR2 SNEGSKA come from the germline V gene (reference sequence). Sequenced sample: blood. The sequence was collected from a woman aged 55-70 years in good health. The chain combines TRBV20-1 with TRBJ2-1, with 8 bases matching TRBD2. CDR3 sequence (DNA): TGCAGTGCTAGTTCAAGCGGGAGTTACAATGAGCAGTTCTTC. This translates into CSASSSGSYNEQFF.